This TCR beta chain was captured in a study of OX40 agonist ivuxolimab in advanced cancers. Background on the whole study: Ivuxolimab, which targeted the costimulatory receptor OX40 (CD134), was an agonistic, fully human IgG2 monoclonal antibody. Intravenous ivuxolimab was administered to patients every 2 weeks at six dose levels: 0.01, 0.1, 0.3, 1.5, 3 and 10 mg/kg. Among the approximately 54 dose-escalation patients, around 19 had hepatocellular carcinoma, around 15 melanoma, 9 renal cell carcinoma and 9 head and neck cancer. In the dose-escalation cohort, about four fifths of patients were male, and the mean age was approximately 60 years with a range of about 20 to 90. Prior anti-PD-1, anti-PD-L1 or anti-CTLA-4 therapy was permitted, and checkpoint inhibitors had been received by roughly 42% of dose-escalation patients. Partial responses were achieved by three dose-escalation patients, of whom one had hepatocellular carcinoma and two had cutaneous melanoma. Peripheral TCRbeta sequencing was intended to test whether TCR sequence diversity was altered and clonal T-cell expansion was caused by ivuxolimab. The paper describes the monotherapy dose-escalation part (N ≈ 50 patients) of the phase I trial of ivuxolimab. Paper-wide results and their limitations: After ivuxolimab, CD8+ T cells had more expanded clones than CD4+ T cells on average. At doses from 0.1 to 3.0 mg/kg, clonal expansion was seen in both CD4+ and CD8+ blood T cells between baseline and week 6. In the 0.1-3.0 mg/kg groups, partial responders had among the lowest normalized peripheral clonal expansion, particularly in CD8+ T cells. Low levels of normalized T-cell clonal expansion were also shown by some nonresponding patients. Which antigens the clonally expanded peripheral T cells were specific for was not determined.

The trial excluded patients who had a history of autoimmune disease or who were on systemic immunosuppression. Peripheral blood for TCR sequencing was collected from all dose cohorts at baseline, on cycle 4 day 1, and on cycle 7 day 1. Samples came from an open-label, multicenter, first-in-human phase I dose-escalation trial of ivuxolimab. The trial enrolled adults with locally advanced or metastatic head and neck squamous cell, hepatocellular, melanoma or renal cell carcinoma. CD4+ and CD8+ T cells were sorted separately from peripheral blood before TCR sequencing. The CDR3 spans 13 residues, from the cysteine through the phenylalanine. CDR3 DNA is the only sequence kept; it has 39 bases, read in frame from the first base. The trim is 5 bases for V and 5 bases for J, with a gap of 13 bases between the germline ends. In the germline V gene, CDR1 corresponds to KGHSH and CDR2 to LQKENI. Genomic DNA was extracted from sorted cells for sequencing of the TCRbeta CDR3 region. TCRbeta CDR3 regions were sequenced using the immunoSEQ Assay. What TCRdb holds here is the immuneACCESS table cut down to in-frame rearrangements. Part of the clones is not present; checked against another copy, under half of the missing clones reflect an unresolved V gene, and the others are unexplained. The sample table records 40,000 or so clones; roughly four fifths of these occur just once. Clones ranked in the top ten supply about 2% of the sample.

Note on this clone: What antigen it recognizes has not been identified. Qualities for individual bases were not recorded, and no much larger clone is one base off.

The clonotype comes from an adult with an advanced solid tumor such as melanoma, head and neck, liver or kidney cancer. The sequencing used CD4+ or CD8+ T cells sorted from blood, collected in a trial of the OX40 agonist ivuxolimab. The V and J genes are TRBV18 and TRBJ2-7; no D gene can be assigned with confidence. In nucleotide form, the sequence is TGTGCCAGCTCATTTAGACTCAATCACGAGCAGTACTTC. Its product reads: CASSFRLNHEQYF.